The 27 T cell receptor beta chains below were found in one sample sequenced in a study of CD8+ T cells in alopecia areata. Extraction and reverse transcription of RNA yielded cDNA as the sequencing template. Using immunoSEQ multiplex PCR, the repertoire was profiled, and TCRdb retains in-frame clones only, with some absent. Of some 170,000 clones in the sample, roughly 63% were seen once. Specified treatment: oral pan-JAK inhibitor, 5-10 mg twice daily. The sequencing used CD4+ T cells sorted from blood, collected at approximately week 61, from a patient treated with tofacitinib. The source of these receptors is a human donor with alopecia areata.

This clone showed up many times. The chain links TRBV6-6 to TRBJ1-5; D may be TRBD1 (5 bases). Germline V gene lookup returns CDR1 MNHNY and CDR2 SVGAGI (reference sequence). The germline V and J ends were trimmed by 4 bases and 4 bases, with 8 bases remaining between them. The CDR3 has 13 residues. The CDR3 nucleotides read TGTGCCAGCAGTTTGAGACAGAATCAGCCCCAGCATTTT. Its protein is CASSLRQNQPQHF.

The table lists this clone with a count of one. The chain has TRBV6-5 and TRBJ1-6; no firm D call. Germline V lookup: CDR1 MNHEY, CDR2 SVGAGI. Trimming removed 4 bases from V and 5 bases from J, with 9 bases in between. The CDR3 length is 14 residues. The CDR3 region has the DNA TGTGCCAGCAGTTTCGGACTGGATAATTCACCCCTCCACTTT. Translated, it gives CASSFGLDNSPLHF.

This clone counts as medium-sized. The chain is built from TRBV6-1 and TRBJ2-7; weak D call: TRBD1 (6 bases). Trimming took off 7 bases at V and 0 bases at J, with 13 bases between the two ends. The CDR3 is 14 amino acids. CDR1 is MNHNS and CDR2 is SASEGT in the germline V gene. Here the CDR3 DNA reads TGTGCCAGCACCATCGAACAGGGCTCCTACGAGCAGTACTTC. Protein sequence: CASTIEQGSYEQYF.

CDR3 DNA: TGTGCCAGCAGCCAGTACGCTGGCGGCTCCACAGATACGCAGTATTTT. It encodes CASSQYAGGSTDTQYF. The chain employs TRBV4-2 and TRBJ2-3; D call uncertain. The CDR3 is 16 residues long. V dropped 3 bases and J dropped 2 bases, with 15 bases sitting between them. Per the germline V gene, CDR1 is LGHNA and CDR2 is YNFKEQ.

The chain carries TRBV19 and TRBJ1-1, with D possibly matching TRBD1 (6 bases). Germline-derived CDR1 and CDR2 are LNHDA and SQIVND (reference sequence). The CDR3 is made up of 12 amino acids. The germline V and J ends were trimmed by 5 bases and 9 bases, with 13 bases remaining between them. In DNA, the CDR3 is TGTGCCAGTAGTCTTCTAGGGGGACAAGCTTTCTTT. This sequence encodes CASSLLGGQAFF.

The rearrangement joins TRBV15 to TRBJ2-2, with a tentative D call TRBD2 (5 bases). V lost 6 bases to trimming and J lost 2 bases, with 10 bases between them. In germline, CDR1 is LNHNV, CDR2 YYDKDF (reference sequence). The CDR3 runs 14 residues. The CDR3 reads CATSTEVNTGELFF. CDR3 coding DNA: TGTGCCACCAGTACGGAGGTTAACACCGGGGAGCTGTTTTTT.

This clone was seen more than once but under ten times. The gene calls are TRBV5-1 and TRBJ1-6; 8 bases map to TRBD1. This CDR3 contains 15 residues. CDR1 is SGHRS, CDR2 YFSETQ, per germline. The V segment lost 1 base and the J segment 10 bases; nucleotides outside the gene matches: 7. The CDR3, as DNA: TGCGCCAGCAGCTTGAACGGACAGGGACAATCACCCCTCCACTTT. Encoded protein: CASSLNGQGQSPLHF.

The CDR3 sequence: CASSLSYQETQYF. CDR3 DNA sequence: TGCGCCAGCAGCTTATCGTACCAAGAGACCCAGTACTTC. This chain uses TRBV5-1 with TRBJ2-5, with unresolved D. V lost 2 bases, J lost 0 bases, and 5 bases lay in between. Germline V lookup: CDR1 SGHRS, CDR2 YFSETQ. This CDR3 region has 13 residues. The variable domain in full, completed from reference TRBV5-1 and TRBJ2-5, reads KAGVTQTPRYLIKTRGQQVTLSCSPISGHRSVSWYQQTPGQGLQFLFEYFSETQRNKGNFPGRFSGRQFSNSRSEMNVSTLELGDSALYLCASSLSYQETQYFGPGTRLLVL.

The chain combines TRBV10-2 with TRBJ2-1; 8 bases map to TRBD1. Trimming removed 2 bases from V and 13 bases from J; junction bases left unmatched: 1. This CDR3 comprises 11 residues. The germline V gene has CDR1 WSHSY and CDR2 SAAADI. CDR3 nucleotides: TGCGCCAGCAGTGAGGGGACAGGACAGTTCTTC. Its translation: CASSEGTGQFF.

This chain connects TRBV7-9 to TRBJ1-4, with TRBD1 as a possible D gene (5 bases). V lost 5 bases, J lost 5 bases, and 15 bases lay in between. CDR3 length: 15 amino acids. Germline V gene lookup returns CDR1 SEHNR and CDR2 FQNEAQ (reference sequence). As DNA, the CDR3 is TGTGCCAGCAGCCTTGAGCTAACAGGAAATGAAAAACTGTTTTTT. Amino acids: CASSLELTGNEKLFF.

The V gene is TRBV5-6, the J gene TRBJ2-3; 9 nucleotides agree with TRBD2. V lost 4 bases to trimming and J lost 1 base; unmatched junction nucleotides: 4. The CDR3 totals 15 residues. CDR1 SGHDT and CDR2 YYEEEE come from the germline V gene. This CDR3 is CASSQSSGGTDTQYF. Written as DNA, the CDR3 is TGTGCCAGCAGCCAATCTAGCGGGGGCACAGATACGCAGTATTTT.

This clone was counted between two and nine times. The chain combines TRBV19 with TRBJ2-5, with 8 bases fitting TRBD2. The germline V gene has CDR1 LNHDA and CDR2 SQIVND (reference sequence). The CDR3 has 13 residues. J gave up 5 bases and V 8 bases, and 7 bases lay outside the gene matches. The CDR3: CASGAGGLETQYF. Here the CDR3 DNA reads TGTGCCAGTGGGGCGGGGGGCCTGGAGACCCAGTACTTC.

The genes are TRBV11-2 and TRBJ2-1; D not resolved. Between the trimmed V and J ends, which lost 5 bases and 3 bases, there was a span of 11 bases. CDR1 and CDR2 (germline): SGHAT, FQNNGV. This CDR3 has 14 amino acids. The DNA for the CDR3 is TGTGCCAGCAGCCGGCTTATTAGCTACAATGAGCAGTTCTTC. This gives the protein CASSRLISYNEQFF.

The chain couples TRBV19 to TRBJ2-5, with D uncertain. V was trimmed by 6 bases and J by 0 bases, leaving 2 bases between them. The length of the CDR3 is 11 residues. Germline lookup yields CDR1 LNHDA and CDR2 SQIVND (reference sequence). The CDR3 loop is CASRYQETQYF. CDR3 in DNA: TGTGCCAGTAGGTACCAAGAGACCCAGTACTTC.

The DNA of the CDR3 is TGTGCCAGCAGCTTGGGGGTTAGTTCTCTAGCCAAAAACATTCAGTACTTC. This translates into CASSLGVSSLAKNIQYF. The V call is TRBV7-9, the J call TRBJ2-4; TRBD1 or TRBD2 may be the D gene (5 bases each). Germline assignment: CDR1 SEHNR and CDR2 FQNEAQ (reference sequence). V lost 3 bases, J lost 0 bases, and 15 bases lay in between. The CDR3 is 17 amino acids.

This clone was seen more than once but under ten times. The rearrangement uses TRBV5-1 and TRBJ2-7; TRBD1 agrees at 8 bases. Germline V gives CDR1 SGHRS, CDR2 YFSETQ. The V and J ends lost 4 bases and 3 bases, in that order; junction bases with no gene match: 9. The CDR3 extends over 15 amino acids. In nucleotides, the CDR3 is TGCGCCAGCAGCCCGTCCCGGACAGGGCTCTACGAGCAGTACTTC. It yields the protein CASSPSRTGLYEQYF. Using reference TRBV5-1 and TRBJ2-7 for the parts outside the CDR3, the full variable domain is KAGVTQTPRYLIKTRGQQVTLSCSPISGHRSVSWYQQTPGQGLQFLFEYFSETQRNKGNFPGRFSGRQFSNSRSEMNVSTLELGDSALYLCASSPSRTGLYEQYFGPGTRLTVT.

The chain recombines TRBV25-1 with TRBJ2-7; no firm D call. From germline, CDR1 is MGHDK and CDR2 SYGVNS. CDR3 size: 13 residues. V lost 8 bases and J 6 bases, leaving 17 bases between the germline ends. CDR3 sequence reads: CASAPWKGREQYF. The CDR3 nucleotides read TGTGCCAGCGCCCCGTGGAAGGGTCGCGAGCAGTACTTC.

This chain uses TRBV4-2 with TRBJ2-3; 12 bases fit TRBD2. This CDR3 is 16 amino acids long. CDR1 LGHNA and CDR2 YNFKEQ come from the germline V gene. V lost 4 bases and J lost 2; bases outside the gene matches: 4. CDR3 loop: CASSRLAGGPTDTQYF. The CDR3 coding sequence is TGTGCCAGCAGCCGGCTAGCGGGGGGGCCCACAGATACGCAGTATTTT.

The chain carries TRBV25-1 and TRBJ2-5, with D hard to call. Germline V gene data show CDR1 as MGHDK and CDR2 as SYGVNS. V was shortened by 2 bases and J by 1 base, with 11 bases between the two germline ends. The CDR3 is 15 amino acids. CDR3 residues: CASSEPRLGQETQYF. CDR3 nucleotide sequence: TGTGCCAGCAGTGAACCCCGGTTAGGCCAAGAGACCCAGTACTTC.

CDR3 sequence reads: CASSQIPLWTVNTEAFF. The CDR3 DNA sequence: TGTGCCAGCAGCCAAATCCCATTATGGACAGTGAACACTGAAGCTTTCTTT. The genes are TRBV28 and TRBJ1-1; TRBD1 might be the D (6 bases). CDR3 length equals 17 residues. CDR1 is MDHEN and CDR2 is SYDVKM in the germline V gene. The V and J ends lost 6 bases and 0 bases respectively, with 20 bases between them.

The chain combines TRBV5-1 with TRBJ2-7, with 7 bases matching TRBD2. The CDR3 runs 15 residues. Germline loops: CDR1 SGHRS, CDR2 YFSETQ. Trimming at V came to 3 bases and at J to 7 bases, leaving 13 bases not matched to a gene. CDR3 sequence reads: CASSSPGGQEREQYF. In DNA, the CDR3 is TGCGCCAGCAGCTCACCGGGAGGTCAGGAGCGAGAGCAGTACTTC. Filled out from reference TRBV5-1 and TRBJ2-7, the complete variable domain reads KAGVTQTPRYLIKTRGQQVTLSCSPISGHRSVSWYQQTPGQGLQFLFEYFSETQRNKGNFPGRFSGRQFSNSRSEMNVSTLELGDSALYLCASSSPGGQEREQYFGPGTRLTVT.

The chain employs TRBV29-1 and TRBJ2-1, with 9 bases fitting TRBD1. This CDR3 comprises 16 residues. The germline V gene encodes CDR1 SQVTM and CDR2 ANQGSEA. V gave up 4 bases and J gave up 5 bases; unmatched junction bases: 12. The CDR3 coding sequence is TGCAGCGTTGGCTTCACTCCGGGACAGGGAGACAATGAGCAGTTCTTC. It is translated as CSVGFTPGQGDNEQFF.

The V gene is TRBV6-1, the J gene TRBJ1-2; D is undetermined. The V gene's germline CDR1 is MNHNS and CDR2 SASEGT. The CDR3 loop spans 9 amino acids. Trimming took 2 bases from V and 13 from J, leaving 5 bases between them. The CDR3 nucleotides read TGTGCCAGCAGTGAACGTGGCACCTTC. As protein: CASSERGTF.

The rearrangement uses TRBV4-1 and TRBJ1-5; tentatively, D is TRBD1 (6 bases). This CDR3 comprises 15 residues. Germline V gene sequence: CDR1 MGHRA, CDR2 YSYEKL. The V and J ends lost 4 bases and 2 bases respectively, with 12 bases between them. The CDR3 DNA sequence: TGCGCCAGCAGCCCGGGAGGGGGTCGCAATCAGCCCCAGCATTTT. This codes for CASSPGGGRNQPQHF.

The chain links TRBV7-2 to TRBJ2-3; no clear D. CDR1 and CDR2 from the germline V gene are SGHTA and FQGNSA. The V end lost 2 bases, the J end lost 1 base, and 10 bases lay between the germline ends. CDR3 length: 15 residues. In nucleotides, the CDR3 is TGTGCCAGCAGCTTACAGGATACGGGCACAGATACGCAGTATTTT. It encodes CASSLQDTGTDTQYF. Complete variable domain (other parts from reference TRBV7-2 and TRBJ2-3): GAGVSQSPSNKVTEKGKDVELRCDPISGHTALYWYRQSLGQGLEFLIYFQGNSAPDKSGLPSDRFSAERTGGSVSTLTIQRTQQEDSAVYLCASSLQDTGTDTQYFGPGTRLTVL.

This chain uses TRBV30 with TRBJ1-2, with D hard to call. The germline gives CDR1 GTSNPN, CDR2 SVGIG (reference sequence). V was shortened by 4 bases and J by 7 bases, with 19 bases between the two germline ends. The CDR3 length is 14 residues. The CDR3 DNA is TGTGCCTGGACCTTCGGGCCCGGAGGTGGTGGCTACACCTTC. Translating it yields CAWTFGPGGGGYTF.

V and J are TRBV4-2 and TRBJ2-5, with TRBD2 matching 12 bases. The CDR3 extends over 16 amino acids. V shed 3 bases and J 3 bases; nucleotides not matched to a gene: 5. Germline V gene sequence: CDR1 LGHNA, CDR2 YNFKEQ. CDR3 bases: TGTGCCAGCAGCCAGCAGACTAGCGGGGGAAAAGAGACCCAGTACTTC. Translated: CASSQQTSGGKETQYF.